This TCR beta chain was observed in a study of human T cells and chemical hapten exposure. General study findings and limits: TCRs at high frequency, those above 1 in 1000, did not change with DPC sensitization. While controls formed fewer of them, expanded TCRs formed significantly more large CDR3 similarity clusters.

The V and J ends lost 6 bases and 3 bases, in that order; junction bases with no gene match: 7. Germline CDR1 is SGHVS and CDR2 is FQNEAQ. The CDR3 extends over 16 amino acids. Time point meaning: patch test 3, about 24 weeks after DPC sensitization. Documented treatment: therapeutic diphenylcyclopropenone sensitization with weekly scalp DPC. In regard to this clonotype: What it binds is unknown.

The library put unique molecular identifiers onto individual cDNA molecules. TCRdb passed the RACE reads through MiXCR, listing each CDR3 protein once. The sample yields roughly 90,000 distinct CDR3 sequences, roughly 10% seen once. The sample was whole blood, taken in connection with sensitization to the hapten diphenylcyclopropenone (DPC). The TCR sequence derives from a woman in her 30s with alopecia areata. Some clones in this sample may be carry-over from other donors' samples. The V and J genes are TRBV7-8 and TRBJ2-3; 12 bases map to TRBD2. The CDR3 nucleotides read TGTGCCAGCAGTTCTAGCGGGAGGGGACTTACAGATACGCAGTATTTT. Translated, it gives CASSSSGRGLTDTQYF.